A single sample is the source of the 28 T cell receptor beta chains below, sequenced in a study of shared clonotypes between healthy human individuals. Here immunoSEQ multiplex PCR was the method, and the copy in TCRdb shows in-frame clones only, minus some. Of 1.5 million to 2.5 million clones detected, around 96% appear once; the ten largest clones hold less than 1.5%. Terminally differentiated effector memory CD45RA+ cells were excluded by CCR7 positive selection of CD45RO-negative cells. The sequencing sample was made of naive CD8+ T cells sorted from blood. The origin of the receptors is a young man in good health.

This chain connects TRBV2 to TRBJ1-2; D is ambiguous. With 1 base removed from V and 2 bases from J, the gap between germline ends came to 8 bases. CDR1 and CDR2 from the germline V gene are SNHLY and FYNNEI. This CDR3 spans 14 amino acids. The CDR3 nucleotides read TGTGCCAGCAGTGAAGTAAGGCAGAACTATGGCTACACCTTC. It is translated as CASSEVRQNYGYTF.

This rearrangement joins TRBV19 to TRBJ1-2; 9 bases agree with TRBD1. The CDR3 extends over 15 amino acids. The germline gives CDR1 LNHDA, CDR2 SQIVND (reference sequence). The V segment lost 3 bases and the J segment 7 bases; nucleotides outside the gene matches: 9. The CDR3 DNA sequence: TGTGCCAGTAGTATCCAGGGACAGGGAAGTTCTGGCTACACCTTC. Translated, it gives CASSIQGQGSSGYTF. The entire variable domain, with the rest obtained from reference TRBV19 and TRBJ1-2, is as follows: DGGITQSPKYLFRKEGQNVTLSCEQNLNHDAMYWYRQDPGQGLRLIYYSQIVNDFQKGDIAEGYSVSREKKESFPLTVTSAQKNPTAFYLCASSIQGQGSSGYTFGSGTRLTVV.

The chain joins TRBV7-8 to TRBJ1-5; D unresolved. The CDR3 loop spans 13 amino acids. V was shortened by 2 bases and J by 0 bases, with 2 bases between the two germline ends. Germline V gives CDR1 SGHVS, CDR2 FQNEAQ. CDR3 residues: CASSLLSNQPQHF. The CDR3 DNA sequence: TGTGCCAGCAGCTTACTTAGCAATCAGCCCCAGCATTTT.

This clone was counted a single time. The V and J genes are TRBV7-8 and TRBJ1-1, with D possibly TRBD1 on 5 matching bases. This CDR3 spans 12 amino acids. With 8 bases removed from V and 8 bases from J, the gap between germline ends came to 15 bases. Germline assignment: CDR1 SGHVS and CDR2 FQNEAQ. CDR3 loop: CASRGNEVEAFF. In DNA, the CDR3 is TGTGCCAGCCGGGGGAACGAGGTGGAAGCTTTCTTT.

J is TRBJ2-3 and V is TRBV19; D is uncertain. Germline CDR1 reads LNHDA; CDR2 reads SQIVND (reference sequence). This CDR3 has 13 residues. The germline V and J ends were trimmed by 3 bases and 3 bases, with 7 bases remaining between them. The CDR3 spells CASSIVETDTQYF. CDR3 DNA sequence: TGTGCCAGTAGTATCGTGGAAACAGATACGCAGTATTTT. Filled out from reference TRBV19 and TRBJ2-3, the complete variable domain reads DGGITQSPKYLFRKEGQNVTLSCEQNLNHDAMYWYRQDPGQGLRLIYYSQIVNDFQKGDIAEGYSVSREKKESFPLTVTSAQKNPTAFYLCASSIVETDTQYFGPGTRLTVL.

J is TRBJ1-3 and V is TRBV5-1, with a tentative D call TRBD1 (5 bases). Germline V gives CDR1 SGHRS, CDR2 YFSETQ. V lost 4 bases and J 0 bases, leaving 11 bases between the germline ends. The CDR3 extends over 15 amino acids. DNA of the CDR3: TGCGCCAGCAGCGTGGACACCAGCTCTGGAAACACCATATATTTT. It is translated as CASSVDTSSGNTIYF.

The chain carries TRBV7-9 and TRBJ2-6; D ambiguous. Trimming stripped 1 base from V and 0 bases from J, with 13 bases between. CDR3 size: 18 residues. Germline loops: CDR1 SEHNR, CDR2 FQNEAQ (reference sequence). The CDR3 region is CASSLERQADSGANVLTF. The CDR3 nucleotides are TGTGCCAGCAGCTTAGAACGGCAGGCCGACTCTGGGGCCAACGTCCTGACTTTC.

The chain links TRBV6-1 to TRBJ2-5; 10 positions agree with TRBD2. J gave up 5 bases and V 6 bases, and 9 bases lay outside the gene matches. The CDR3 has 15 amino acids. Per germline, CDR1 MNHNS and CDR2 SASEGT. Here the CDR3 reads CASRKGLADYETQYF. CDR3 nucleotide sequence: TGTGCCAGCAGAAAAGGACTAGCGGACTATGAGACCCAGTACTTC.

The V call is TRBV19, the J call TRBJ1-2; D gene uncertain. Trimming took off 1 base at V and 4 bases at J, with 13 bases between the two ends. CDR3 size: 15 residues. The germline V gene has CDR1 LNHDA and CDR2 SQIVND (reference sequence). This chain's CDR3 is CASSIVSLEGYGYTF. CDR3 sequence (DNA): TGTGCCAGTAGTATAGTCAGCCTCGAGGGCTATGGCTACACCTTC.

The genes are TRBV30 and TRBJ2-7, with 9 bases aligning to TRBD2. J was trimmed by 2 bases and V by 5 bases; bases with no gene match: 7. CDR3 length equals 14 residues. The V gene's germline CDR1 is GTSNPN and CDR2 SVGIG (reference sequence). DNA for the CDR3: TGTGCCTGGGCTATTTGGACTAGCGCCTACGAGCAGTACTTC. The encoded protein is CAWAIWTSAYEQYF. Full variable domain (remainder filled in from reference TRBV30 and TRBJ2-7): SQTIHQWPATLVQPVGSPLSLECTVEGTSNPNLYWYRQAAGRGLQLLFYSVGIGQISSEVPQNLSASRPQDRQFILSSKKLLLSDSGFYLCAWAIWTSAYEQYFGPGTRLTVT.

J is TRBJ1-1 and V is TRBV7-9; D is uncertain. This CDR3 comprises 14 residues. Per the germline V gene, CDR1 is SEHNR and CDR2 is FQNEAQ (reference sequence). V lost 2 bases to trimming and J lost 5 bases, with 12 bases between them. The CDR3 here is CASSLIRDGTEAFF. As DNA, the CDR3 is TGTGCCAGCAGCTTAATAAGGGATGGTACTGAAGCTTTCTTT. Using reference TRBV7-9 and TRBJ1-1 for the parts outside the CDR3, the full variable domain is DTGVSQNPRHKITKRGQNVTFRCDPISEHNRLYWYRQTLGQGPEFLTYFQNEAQLEKSRLLSDRFSAERPKGSFSTLEIQRTEQGDSAMYLCASSLIRDGTEAFFGQGTRLTVV.

V usage is TRBV4-3 and J usage is TRBJ1-3, with D perhaps TRBD1 (6 bases). The CDR3 covers 13 residues. CDR1 and CDR2 from the germline V gene are LGHNA and YSLEER. The germline V and J ends were trimmed by 1 base and 9 bases, with 10 bases remaining between them. CDR3 sequence reads: CASSQGQGSTIYF. The CDR3 DNA follows: TGCGCCAGCAGCCAAGGGCAGGGGAGCACCATATATTTT.

The chain employs TRBV6-1 and TRBJ1-6, with D perhaps TRBD1 (5 bases). The CDR3 extends over 15 amino acids. Trimming pared 4 bases from V and 12 bases from J, leaving 19 bases between. Germline CDR1 is MNHNS and CDR2 is SASEGT. CDR3 in DNA: TGTGCCAGCAGTGGCCTCACCGAGGGGCGCCTACCCCTCCACTTT. It is translated as CASSGLTEGRLPLHF.

This chain joins TRBV7-9 and TRBJ2-1; 13 nucleotides agree with TRBD2. This CDR3 comprises 16 residues. The germline gives CDR1 SEHNR, CDR2 FQNEAQ (reference sequence). V trimming: 4 bases; J trimming: 8 bases; junction bases outside the gene matches: 8. In DNA form, the CDR3 reads TGTGCCAGCAGCTCCCCACTAGCGGGGGGGTTCTATGAGCAGTTCTTC. Protein sequence: CASSSPLAGGFYEQFF.

The chain links TRBV7-9 to TRBJ2-5; D unresolved. This CDR3 contains 14 residues. V lost 5 bases, J lost 5 bases, and 15 bases lay in between. The germline V gene encodes CDR1 SEHNR and CDR2 FQNEAQ (reference sequence). The CDR3 coding sequence is TGTGCCAGCAGCCATACAGAGTTTGGGGAGACCCAGTACTTC. Translated: CASSHTEFGETQYF.

This clone was seen a few times. The gene calls are TRBV28 and TRBJ1-3; D gene uncertain. This CDR3 region has 13 residues. Germline lookup yields CDR1 MDHEN and CDR2 SYDVKM. Trimming took 8 bases from V and 2 from J, leaving 10 bases between them. The CDR3 DNA reads TGTGCCAGCCTTCTTGGGGCTGGAAACACCATATATTTT. Encoded protein: CASLLGAGNTIYF.

The rearrangement uses TRBV2 and TRBJ2-6; the match to TRBD1 covers 7 bases. Trimming cost V 4 bases and J 2 bases; bases outside gene matches: 8. Germline CDR1 is SNHLY and CDR2 is FYNNEI. CDR3 length: 17 residues. The CDR3 sequence: CASSVNRGVAGANVLTF. CDR3 nucleotide sequence: TGTGCCAGCAGTGTAAACAGGGGAGTGGCTGGGGCCAACGTCCTGACTTTC.

This clone is a singleton in its sample. Other DNA sequences of this sample code for an identical CDR3. CDR3 amino acids: CASSLGLAGVGETQYF. DNA of the CDR3: TGTGCCAGCAGCTTAGGGCTAGCGGGAGTCGGGGAGACCCAGTACTTC. This sequence joins TRBV11-2 and TRBJ2-5; 10 nucleotides match TRBD2. This CDR3 contains 16 residues. Germline V gene data show CDR1 as SGHAT and CDR2 as FQNNGV. J lost 5 bases, V lost 1 base, and 7 bases had no gene match.

The rearrangement links TRBV15 to TRBJ2-1; 10 nucleotides align to TRBD2. The junction had 8 bases not matched to a gene; V was cut back by 2 bases and J by 4 bases. CDR1 and CDR2 from the germline V gene are LNHNV and YYDKDF (reference sequence). CDR3 length: 17 amino acids. DNA for the CDR3: TGTGCCACCAGCAGACTCCAGCGGGAGGGCCTATACAATGAGCAGTTCTTC. This codes for CATSRLQREGLYNEQFF.

The rearrangement joins TRBV18 to TRBJ1-1; tentative D call: TRBD1 (5 bases). Trimming took off 0 bases at V and 4 bases at J, with 12 bases between the two ends. The germline V gene encodes CDR1 KGHSH and CDR2 LQKENI. The CDR3 loop spans 15 amino acids. The chain's CDR3 is CASSPPGRDGTEAFF. The CDR3 nucleotides read TGTGCCAGCTCACCACCGGGCAGGGACGGCACTGAAGCTTTCTTT.

V usage is TRBV2 and J usage is TRBJ1-5, with D unresolved. This CDR3 is 15 amino acids long. Germline V CDR1 and CDR2: SNHLY, FYNNEI. V was cut by 1 base and J by 0 bases, with 7 bases left in between. DNA for the CDR3: TGTGCCAGCAGTGAAGAGGACTATAGCAATCAGCCCCAGCATTTT. Its translation: CASSEEDYSNQPQHF. Combining the CDR3 with reference TRBV2 and TRBJ1-5 gives the whole variable domain EPEVTQTPSHQVTQMGQEVILRCVPISNHLYFYWYRQILGQKVEFLVSFYNNEISEKSEIFDDQFSVERPDGSNFTLKIRSTKLEDSAMYFCASSEEDYSNQPQHFGDGTRLSIL.

The chain has TRBV27 and TRBJ1-6; a weak D match, TRBD1 (5 bases). From germline, CDR1 is MNHEY and CDR2 SMNVEV (reference sequence). The CDR3 sequence is 13 residues long. Trimming shortened V by 5 bases and J by 7 bases, and 9 bases separated the two germline ends. The CDR3 loop is CASSHGGNSPLHF. The CDR3 nucleotides are TGTGCCAGCAGTCACGGGGGGAATTCACCCCTCCACTTT.

J is TRBJ2-1 and V is TRBV5-6; 9 bases match TRBD2. The CDR3 consists of 15 residues. With V trimmed by 3 bases and J by 8 bases, 9 bases remained unmatched. Germline values: CDR1 SGHDT, CDR2 YYEEEE. Here the CDR3 DNA reads TGTGCCAGCAGCTCGACCGGGACTAGCCCTTATGAGCAGTTCTTC. It specifies CASSSTGTSPYEQFF.

The chain employs TRBV28 and TRBJ2-3, with 8 bases that match TRBD1. The V segment lost 8 bases and the J segment 0 bases; nucleotides outside the gene matches: 4. The CDR3 totals 14 residues. CDR1 is MDHEN, CDR2 SYDVKM, per germline. The CDR3 DNA is TGTGCCAGCCACCAGGGGGCAAGCACAGATACGCAGTATTTT. Its translation is CASHQGASTDTQYF. Full variable domain (rest looked up from reference TRBV28 and TRBJ2-3): DVKVTQSSRYLVKRTGEKVFLECVQDMDHENMFWYRQDPGLGLRLIYFSYDVKMKEKGDIPEGYSVSREKKERFSLILESASTNQTSMYLCASHQGASTDTQYFGPGTRLTVL.

This chain joins TRBV4-1 and TRBJ1-4; possible D gene TRBD1, 6 bases. V gave up 6 bases and J gave up 4 bases, with 12 bases separating them. The CDR3 contains 14 residues. CDR1 is MGHRA, CDR2 YSYEKL, per germline. The CDR3 nucleotides are TGCGCCAGCAGTCCTCGACAGGTTAATGAAAAACTGTTTTTT. Its translation: CASSPRQVNEKLFF.

This clone was observed once. The sample carries other DNA sequences with the same CDR3. This chain links TRBV4-1 with TRBJ1-1; tentatively, D is TRBD1 (6 bases). Germline lookup yields CDR1 MGHRA and CDR2 YSYEKL. V gave up 0 bases and J gave up 4 bases, with 9 bases separating them. The CDR3 has 14 residues. As DNA, the CDR3 is TGCGCCAGCAGCCAAGACAGGGGTTTCACTGAAGCTTTCTTT. Protein sequence: CASSQDRGFTEAFF.

The chain combines TRBV14 with TRBJ1-1; D possibly corresponds to TRBD1 (5 bases). CDR3 size: 15 residues. The germline V gene has CDR1 SGHDN and CDR2 FVKESK. Trimming took 4 bases from V and 4 from J, leaving 16 bases between them. CDR3 sequence: CASSLLGGRGTEAFF. DNA of the CDR3: TGTGCCAGCAGCCTGCTTGGGGGAAGGGGCACTGAAGCTTTCTTT. Looking up the rest from reference TRBV14 and TRBJ1-1 gives the full variable domain: EAGVTQFPSHSVIEKGQTVTLRCDPISGHDNLYWYRRVMGKEIKFLLHFVKESKQDESGMPNNRFLAERTGGTYSTLKVQPAELEDSGVYFCASSLLGGRGTEAFFGQGTRLTVV.

This chain links TRBV6-5 with TRBJ2-7, with D possibly matching TRBD1 (6 bases). Germline-derived CDR1 and CDR2 are MNHEY and SVGAGI. The CDR3 spans 16 residues. The V gene lost 0 bases and the J gene lost 2 bases, with 14 bases spanning the gap. Written as DNA, the CDR3 is TGTGCCAGCAGTTACTCGACTGGACAGACAGCCTACGAGCAGTACTTC. It translates to CASSYSTGQTAYEQYF.